The rows below give T cell receptor beta chains drawn from one sample of a study of CD8 T cells in Susac syndrome. TCRdb itself ran the immunoSEQ multiplex PCR reads through MiXCR, one entry per CDR3 protein. The data show fewer than 95,000 distinct CDR3 sequences, approximately 96% seen once. The sequencing input was CD8+ T cells from PBMCs. Source of these receptors: a human donor with Susac syndrome. The CDR3 runs from the conserved cysteine through the conserved F or W. The D gene is left open where the match is weak. Clone size is shown for a subset of rows, as once, few, many or a class of expanded clone.

clone size: .
V gene: TRBV24-1
D gene: .
J gene: TRBJ2-7
CDR3 DNA: TGTGCCACCAGTGGATTCGGGGACGAGCAGTACTTC
CDR3 protein: CATSGFGDEQYF

clone size: few
V gene: TRBV18
D gene: .
J gene: TRBJ2-2
CDR3 DNA: TGTGCCAGCTCACCGAGGGGTACCGGGGAGCTGTTTTTT
CDR3 protein: CASSPRGTGELFF

clone size: once
V gene: TRBV4-3
D gene: .
J gene: TRBJ1-2
CDR3 DNA: TGCGCCAGCAGCCAATTTACAGGGACCAACTATGGCTACACCTTC
CDR3 protein: CASSQFTGTNYGYTF

clone size: .
V gene: TRBV11-2
D gene: .
J gene: TRBJ1-1
CDR3 DNA: TGTGCCGTCCGGGTGAGGACTGAAGCTTTCTTT
CDR3 protein: CAVRVRTEAFF

clone size: .
V gene: TRBV28
D gene: .
J gene: TRBJ1-2
CDR3 DNA: TGTGCCAGCACCCCCGGGGCCTCGAACTATGGCTACACCTTC
CDR3 protein: CASTPGASNYGYTF

clone size: .
V gene: TRBV7-3
D gene: .
J gene: TRBJ1-2
CDR3 DNA: TGTGCCAGCAGCTTAGGTGCCAGCCATGGCTACACCTTC
CDR3 protein: CASSLGASHGYTF

clone size: .
V gene: TRBV19
D gene: .
J gene: TRBJ2-7
CDR3 DNA: TGTGCCAGTAGTATCGCGGGGAGCTCGTACGAGCAGTACTTC
CDR3 protein: CASSIAGSSYEQYF

clone size: .
V gene: TRBV5-4
D gene: TRBD1
J gene: TRBJ2-2
CDR3 DNA: TGTGCCAGCAGCTTGGCCATGCAGGGGGCGGCCGGGGAGCTGTTTTTT
CDR3 protein: CASSLAMQGAAGELFF

clone size: .
V gene: TRBV20-1
D gene: .
J gene: TRBJ2-3
CDR3 DNA: TGCAGTGCTGCGTATCGCACAGATACGCAGTATTTT
CDR3 protein: CSAAYRTDTQYF

clone size: .
V gene: TRBV7-8
D gene: .
J gene: TRBJ2-5
CDR3 DNA: TGTGCCAGCAGCTTAGCGGCAGGGGGGATCGCGAAGACCCAGTACTTC
CDR3 protein: CASSLAAGGIAKTQYF

clone size: .
V gene: TRBV6-5
D gene: TRBD1
J gene: TRBJ2-7
CDR3 DNA: TGTGCCAGCAGACCCCTGACAGGGGGCCGGAACGAGCAGTACTTC
CDR3 protein: CASRPLTGGRNEQYF

clone size: .
V gene: TRBV12-3/TRBV12-4
D gene: .
J gene: TRBJ2-5
CDR3 DNA: TGTGCCAGCAGATACCAGGGAACAGAGACCCAGTACTTC
CDR3 protein: CASRYQGTETQYF

clone size: .
V gene: TRBV10-3
D gene: .
J gene: TRBJ2-1
CDR3 DNA: TGTGCCATCAGCCCGGGGTACTACAATGAGCAGTTCTTC
CDR3 protein: CAISPGYYNEQFF

clone size: .
V gene: TRBV20-1
D gene: TRBD1
J gene: TRBJ1-1
CDR3 DNA: TGCAGTGCGATCGACAGGGGTCGGTACACTGAAGCTTTCTTT
CDR3 protein: CSAIDRGRYTEAFF

clone size: .
V gene: TRBV29-1
D gene: TRBD1
J gene: TRBJ1-4
CDR3 DNA: TGCAGCGTTGACGACAGGGGTGGGGAAAAACTGTTTTTT
CDR3 protein: CSVDDRGGEKLFF

clone size: .
V gene: TRBV11-2
D gene: .
J gene: TRBJ2-7
CDR3 DNA: TGTGCCAGCAGCTCCTCCGGGACTCAGACCTACGAGCAGTACTTC
CDR3 protein: CASSSSGTQTYEQYF

clone size: .
V gene: TRBV7-9
D gene: .
J gene: TRBJ1-2
CDR3 DNA: TGTGCCAGCAGCTTAGTGGAGGAGAACTATGGCTACACCTTC
CDR3 protein: CASSLVEENYGYTF

clone size: .
V gene: TRBV6-2/TRBV6-3
D gene: .
J gene: TRBJ2-2
CDR3 DNA: TGTGGGTCCAGGGACAAAAACACCGGGGAGCTGTTTTTT
CDR3 protein: CGSRDKNTGELFF

clone size: .
V gene: TRBV30
D gene: .
J gene: TRBJ1-2
CDR3 DNA: TGTGCCTGGACGGCAGCGGGTGGCTACACCTTC
CDR3 protein: CAWTAAGGYTF

clone size: once
V gene: TRBV5-1
D gene: .
J gene: TRBJ2-4
CDR3 DNA: TGCGCCAGCAGCTTGGGCGGAGGTTACATTCAGTACTTC
CDR3 protein: CASSLGGGYIQYF

clone size: .
V gene: TRBV5-6
D gene: .
J gene: TRBJ1-5
CDR3 DNA: TGTGCCAGCAGCTTGTCAGGGAGGCGCAATCAGCCCCAGCATTTT
CDR3 protein: CASSLSGRRNQPQHF